This T cell receptor beta chain comes out of a study of molecular identifiers for immune sequencing clone quantification. The V gene lost 4 bases and the J gene lost 1 base, with 16 bases spanning the gap. The germline CDR1 and CDR2 sequences are SGDLS and YYNGEE. This CDR3 comprises 16 residues. TCRdb processed the PCR reads anew with MiXCR; each CDR3 protein has one entry. The data contain over 600,000 distinct CDR3 sequences, just under 20% of them singletons. As CD8+CD4-CCR7+CD45RA+ cells, naive CD8 T cells were sorted. This clonotype was seen just once. A single base separates this from a much larger clone, so it may be a read error.

The TCR originated in a human donor in good health. Some libraries in this study had Jurkat cell RNA spiked in. The sample comprised naive CD8+ T cells from blood, with Jurkat cell RNA spiked in. Subset specified: FACS-sorted CD8+CD4-CCR7+CD45RA+ naive T cells. This chain links TRBV9 with TRBJ2-3; maybe TRBD2 (7 bases). The CDR3 DNA follows: TGTGCCAGCAGCCCAGAGGGGGGGGCTGGCACAGATACGCAGTATTTT. Protein: CASSPEGGAGTDTQYF.